This is a list of T cell receptor beta chains from one sample in a study of T cell repertoires in cytomegalovirus infection. Via MiXCR, TCRdb re-called the reads, giving one row per CDR3 protein. In the table there are more than 65,000 distinct CDR3 sequences, 45% to 50% of which are singletons. These receptors lack a known antigen. The sample was CD8+ T cells from cultured PBMCs, taken from culture after CMV antigen stimulation. The receptors derive from a human donor in good health (CMV status not recorded). Some clones in this sample may be carry-over from other donors' samples. Each CDR3 is given with its conserved first and last residue. A D gene is named only where the DNA matches it firmly. Clone sizes are given selectively: once, few, many, or a class where the clone is expanded.

cdr3_nt,cdr3_aa,clone_size,d_call,j_call,v_call
TGTGCCAGCAGTTTATCGGGGGGGGCGGGGAGCGTCTACAATGAGCAGTTCTTC,CASSLSGGAGSVYNEQFF,few,NA,TRBJ2-1,TRBV27
TGTGCCAGCAGTACCCGGACAGATACGCAGTATTTT,CASSTRTDTQYF,many,NA,TRBJ2-3,TRBV27
TGCAGTGCTAGACACCCCGGCGGAGGGTACACCTACGAGCAGTACTTC,CSARHPGGGYTYEQYF,NA,NA,TRBJ2-7,TRBV20-1
TGTGCCAGCAGCCCAGGGACTAGCAAGAATGAGCAGTTCTTC,CASSPGTSKNEQFF,NA,TRBD2,TRBJ2-1,TRBV7-2
TGTGCCAGCAGTTCCCCGTCAGGGACGCTCTATGGCTACACCTTC,CASSSPSGTLYGYTF,once,NA,TRBJ1-2,TRBV28
TGTGCCAGCAGCCCAGGGACAGGGTCCGGGGAGCTGTTTTTT,CASSPGTGSGELFF,NA,TRBD1,TRBJ2-2,TRBV4-2
TGCGCCAGCAGCCCGGGACTCACAGATACGCAGTATTTT,CASSPGLTDTQYF,NA,NA,TRBJ2-3,TRBV4-1
TGTGCCAGCCAGCCCGGACAGGGGGTTGGAAACACCATATATTTT,CASQPGQGVGNTIYF,NA,TRBD1,TRBJ1-3,TRBV6-8
TGTGCCAGCAGTTACTCCCACAGGGCGGACGGCTACACCTTC,CASSYSHRADGYTF,NA,NA,TRBJ1-2,TRBV6-5
TGTGCCAGCAGTCTATCGCGGTCGGACCTGGGGATAATGAACACTGAAGCTTTCTTT,CASSLSRSDLGIMNTEAFF,once,NA,TRBJ1-1,TRBV27
TGTGCCAGCAGCTTAGGCGGGCCGGGCTGGACTGAAGCTTTCTTT,CASSLGGPGWTEAFF,many,NA,TRBJ1-1,TRBV7-6
TGTGCCAGCAGTGAAGCGCTTTTCTTCATAGGGGGGAGGGCCCAGGAGCTGTTTTTT,CASSEALFFIGGRAQELFF,NA,NA,TRBJ2-2,TRBV2
TGTGCCAGCAACTCTGTCGGTCCGTATGCTGGGGCCAACGTCCTGACTTTC,CASNSVGPYAGANVLTF,NA,NA,TRBJ2-6,TRBV6-5
TGTGCCAGCAGTTTGGGCGGGGGGGCCCACAATGAGCAGTTCTTC,CASSLGGGAHNEQFF,few,TRBD2,TRBJ2-1,TRBV12-3/TRBV12-4
TGTGCCAGCAGTTTATCGCCAGGGGGTGTTCAGCCCCAGCATTTT,CASSLSPGGVQPQHF,NA,TRBD1,TRBJ1-5,TRBV27
TGTGCCAGCAGTGACGGGATGATTAGTTACAATGAGCAGTTCTTC,CASSDGMISYNEQFF,NA,NA,TRBJ2-1,TRBV6-1
TGTGCCAGCAGTTTATCGCCCGAATCCTACGAGCAGTACTTC,CASSLSPESYEQYF,few,NA,TRBJ2-7,TRBV27
TGTGCCAGCAGCTCACTAGTGGAGCAGTTCTTC,CASSSLVEQFF,NA,NA,TRBJ2-1,TRBV7-2
TGTGCCAGCAGCGCCACTATTAATCTTAACAATGAGCAGTTCTTC,CASSATINLNNEQFF,NA,NA,TRBJ2-1,TRBV7-6
TGTGCCAGCAGTGAAGAGTGGGGGAACTACAATGAGCAGTTCTTC,CASSEEWGNYNEQFF,few,NA,TRBJ2-1,TRBV6-1
TGTGCCAGCAGCCCTGGGGCAGGGGAGCTGTTTTTT,CASSPGAGELFF,few,NA,TRBJ2-2,TRBV7-8
TGTGCCAGCAGCTCGGGACAGATAGACCGTAGCAATCAGCCCCAGCATTTT,CASSSGQIDRSNQPQHF,many,TRBD1,TRBJ1-5,TRBV7-8
TGTGCCAGCAGCTTTCAGCCGTTGGGGAACACTGAAGCTTTCTTT,CASSFQPLGNTEAFF,few,NA,TRBJ1-1,TRBV7-9
TGTGCCAGCAGCTTAGCTAGCGGAACGAACACCGGGGAGCTGTTTTTT,CASSLASGTNTGELFF,NA,TRBD2,TRBJ2-2,TRBV5-6
TGTGCCAGCAGCCCCGTGGGTCGGGGCCCGAACACTGAAGCTTTCTTT,CASSPVGRGPNTEAFF,NA,NA,TRBJ1-1,TRBV7-6
TGTGCCAGCAGCGACGGGACTCTCGGGGAGACCCAGTACTTC,CASSDGTLGETQYF,NA,NA,TRBJ2-5,TRBV9
TGTGCCAGCAGCATAGGACTTCTATCCTCCTCCTACGAGCAGTACTTC,CASSIGLLSSSYEQYF,once,NA,TRBJ2-7,TRBV7-9
TGTGCCAGCAGCTTAAGTCCAGGGACCTATGGCTACACCTTC,CASSLSPGTYGYTF,NA,NA,TRBJ1-2,TRBV11-2
TGTGCCACCAGCAGAGATCGGGATCCCAGGACTGAAGCTTTCTTT,CATSRDRDPRTEAFF,once,NA,TRBJ1-1,TRBV15
TGTGCCAGCAGCCCTGCCGGGGCTAATGAAAAACTGTTTTTT,CASSPAGANEKLFF,many,NA,TRBJ1-4,TRBV6-1
TGTGCCAGCAGCTGGACAGGGGAGATGCATGAGCAGTTCTTC,CASSWTGEMHEQFF,few,TRBD1,TRBJ2-1,TRBV5-4
TGTGCCAGTAGTATAGGTTCGTACTATGGCTACACCTTC,CASSIGSYYGYTF,NA,NA,TRBJ1-2,TRBV19
TGTGCCAGCTCCTGGACAGGGGGCCAGCAGCCTGAAGCTTTCTTT,CASSWTGGQQPEAFF,once,TRBD1,TRBJ1-1,TRBV6-1
TGTGCCAGCAGTCGTGATGGGACAGGGAACTATGGCTACACCTTC,CASSRDGTGNYGYTF,NA,TRBD1,TRBJ1-2,TRBV6-4
TGTGCCTGGATCCGTAACACTGAAGCTTTCTTT,CAWIRNTEAFF,NA,NA,TRBJ1-1,TRBV30
TGCGCCAGCAGCCGACGGCTGGAAGAGACCCAGTACTTC,CASSRRLEETQYF,NA,NA,TRBJ2-5,TRBV4-1
TGTGCCAGCAGCTTGCGGACAGGCCCCAACACTGAAGCTTTCTTT,CASSLRTGPNTEAFF,few,TRBD1,TRBJ1-1,TRBV11-2
TGTGCCAGCAGCTTAGGGCGGGGAAGCACCTACGAGCAGTACTTC,CASSLGRGSTYEQYF,few,NA,TRBJ2-7,TRBV7-8
TGTGCCAGCACCCCCGGACTATCCTACGAGCAGTACTTC,CASTPGLSYEQYF,NA,NA,TRBJ2-7,TRBV11-2
TGTGCCAGCAGGCGCAGGGCCGATCAGCCCCAGCATTTT,CASRRRADQPQHF,NA,NA,TRBJ1-5,TRBV7-2
TGTGCCAGCAGCCTCGGACTAGCGGGAGTGTTAAACGGGGAGCTGTTTTTT,CASSLGLAGVLNGELFF,NA,TRBD2,TRBJ2-2,TRBV28
TGTGCCAGCAGCTTAGGGGTCCCCTATAGCAATCAGCCCCAGCATTTT,CASSLGVPYSNQPQHF,many,NA,TRBJ1-5,TRBV7-2
TGTGCCAGCAGCCAGACGGAGGTAGAGAACACCGGGGAGCTGTTTTTT,CASSQTEVENTGELFF,NA,NA,TRBJ2-2,TRBV7-3
TGCAGTGCTCCTCCCTCTTTCCGGGACAGGGAGTTATATGAGCAGTTCTTC,CSAPPSFRDRELYEQFF,NA,TRBD1,TRBJ2-1,TRBV20-1
TGTGCCAGCAGCCTCCAACTAGCGGCATTAGTTGAGACCCAGTACTTC,CASSLQLAALVETQYF,NA,TRBD2,TRBJ2-5,TRBV7-2
TGTGCCAGCAGCTCGAACCTCGGGACGGACGGAAACACCATATATTTT,CASSSNLGTDGNTIYF,NA,NA,TRBJ1-3,TRBV7-4
TGTGCCAGCAGCGGGCGCATTGGGGAGCTGTTTTTT,CASSGRIGELFF,once,NA,TRBJ2-2,TRBV7-2
TGTGCCAGCAGTTACGCCCGGGAAGGGGTGGAGAATGAGCAGTTCTTC,CASSYAREGVENEQFF,NA,NA,TRBJ2-1,TRBV6-2/TRBV6-3
TGTGCCAGCAGTTACTCGGAGGGATACGAGCAGTACTTC,CASSYSEGYEQYF,NA,NA,TRBJ2-7,TRBV6-5
TGTGCCAGCAGTCCAGACTCCTCCTACAATGAGCAGTTCTTC,CASSPDSSYNEQFF,NA,NA,TRBJ2-1,TRBV5-6
TGTGCCAGCAGTTACCACAGGTACCTTAGCAATCAGCCCCAGCATTTT,CASSYHRYLSNQPQHF,NA,NA,TRBJ1-5,TRBV6-6
TGTGCCAGTAGCAAGCCGGGACAATTGAACACTGAAGCTTTCTTT,CASSKPGQLNTEAFF,NA,NA,TRBJ1-1,TRBV19
TGTGCCAGCAGCTTCCCAGGGACAGATACGCAGTATTTT,CASSFPGTDTQYF,few,NA,TRBJ2-3,TRBV7-6
TGTGCCAGCACCCCTTTGGATTCCTACGAGCAGTACTTC,CASTPLDSYEQYF,NA,NA,TRBJ2-7,TRBV7-3
TGTGCCAGCAGCCAAGATCCCGCGGGTCAGGGGCGAAACACTGAAGCTTTCTTT,CASSQDPAGQGRNTEAFF,once,NA,TRBJ1-1,TRBV3-1
TGTGCCAGCAGTTTACAACTAGCGGGGGGCACAGATACGCAGTATTTT,CASSLQLAGGTDTQYF,NA,TRBD2,TRBJ2-3,TRBV28
TGTGCCAGCAGCTTAGGTAGGACCTACGAGCAGTACTTC,CASSLGRTYEQYF,NA,NA,TRBJ2-7,TRBV7-8
TGTGCCAGCAGCTACACGGGACAAGCCCTAATGGATGAGCAGTTCTTC,CASSYTGQALMDEQFF,NA,NA,TRBJ2-1,TRBV11-3
TGTGCCAGCAGCCACGACGGGGGCCGGTTGAATGAGCAGTTCTTC,CASSHDGGRLNEQFF,NA,NA,TRBJ2-1,TRBV4-1
TGTGCCAGCAGCCGCGACAGGAGGCTTACGGGGAACACCGGGGAGCTGTTTTTT,CASSRDRRLTGNTGELFF,NA,NA,TRBJ2-2,TRBV6-1